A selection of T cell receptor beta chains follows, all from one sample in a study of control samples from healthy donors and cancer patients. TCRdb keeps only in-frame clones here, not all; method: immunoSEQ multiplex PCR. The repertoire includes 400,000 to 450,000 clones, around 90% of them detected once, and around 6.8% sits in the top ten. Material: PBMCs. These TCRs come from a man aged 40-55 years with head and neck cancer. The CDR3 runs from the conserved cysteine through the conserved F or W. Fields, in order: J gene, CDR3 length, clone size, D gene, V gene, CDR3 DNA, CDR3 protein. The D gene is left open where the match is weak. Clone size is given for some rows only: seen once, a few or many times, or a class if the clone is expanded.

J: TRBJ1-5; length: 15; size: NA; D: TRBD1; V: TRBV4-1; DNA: TGCGCCAGCAGCCAGGCGGACAGGGACAATCAGCCCCAGCATTTT; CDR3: CASSQADRDNQPQHF
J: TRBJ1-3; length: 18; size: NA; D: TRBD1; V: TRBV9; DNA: TGTGCCAGCAGCCGCACGGGTACACAGGGGTTCTCTGGAAACACCATATATTTT; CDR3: CASSRTGTQGFSGNTIYF
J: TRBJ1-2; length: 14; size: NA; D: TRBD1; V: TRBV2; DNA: TGTGCCAGCAATTCCCGGGACAGGAGAATTGGCTACACCTTC; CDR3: CASNSRDRRIGYTF
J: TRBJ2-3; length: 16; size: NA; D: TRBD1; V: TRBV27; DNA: TGTGCCAGCAGTTTGAACAGGGGTTCTCTCACAGATACGCAGTATTTT; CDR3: CASSLNRGSLTDTQYF
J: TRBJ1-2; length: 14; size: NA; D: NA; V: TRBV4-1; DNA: TGCGCCAGCAGCCCCACAGAAGGAAACTATGGCTACACCTTC; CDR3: CASSPTEGNYGYTF
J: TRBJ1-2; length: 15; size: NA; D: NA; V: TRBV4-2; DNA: TGTGCCAGCGGCCTTCCGTTCGGTACCCCGGCTGGCTACACCTTC; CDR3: CASGLPFGTPAGYTF
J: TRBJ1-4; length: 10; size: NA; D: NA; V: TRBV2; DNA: TGTGCCAGCATTGGAGAAAAACTGTTTTTT; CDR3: CASIGEKLFF
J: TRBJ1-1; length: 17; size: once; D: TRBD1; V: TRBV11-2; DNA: TGTGCCAGCAGCTTAGTTTCCGGGACAGGGGGAGGCACTGAAGCTTTCTTT; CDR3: CASSLVSGTGGGTEAFF
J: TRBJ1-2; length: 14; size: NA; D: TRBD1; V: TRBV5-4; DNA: TGTGCCAGCACCTCGGGACAGGAGTCCTATGGCTACACCTTC; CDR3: CASTSGQESYGYTF
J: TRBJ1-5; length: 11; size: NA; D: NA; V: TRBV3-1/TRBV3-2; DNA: TGTGCCAGCCGGGGTGAGGAGCCCCAGCATTTT; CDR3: CASRGEEPQHF
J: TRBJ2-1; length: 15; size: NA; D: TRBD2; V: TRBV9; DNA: TGTGCCAGCAGCGTAAGACTAGCGGGGCTGAATGAGCAGTTCTTC; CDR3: CASSVRLAGLNEQFF
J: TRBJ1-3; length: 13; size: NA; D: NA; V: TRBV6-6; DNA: TGTGCCAGCAGTATTACAGTTGGAAACACCATATATTTT; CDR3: CASSITVGNTIYF
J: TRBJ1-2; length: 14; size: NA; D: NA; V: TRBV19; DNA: TGTGCCAGTAGTATTTCGGGGATGGACTATGGCTACACCTTC; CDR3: CASSISGMDYGYTF
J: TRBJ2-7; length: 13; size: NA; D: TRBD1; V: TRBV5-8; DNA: TGTGCCAGCAGCTTACAGGGGGCCTACGAGCAGTACTTC; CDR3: CASSLQGAYEQYF
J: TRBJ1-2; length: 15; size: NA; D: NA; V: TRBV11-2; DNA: TGTGCCAGCAGCTTAGTGCGGGATTCGAACTATGGCTACACCTTC; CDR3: CASSLVRDSNYGYTF
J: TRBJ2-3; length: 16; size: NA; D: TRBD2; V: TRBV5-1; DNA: TGCGCCAGCAGCTGGTCGGGTAGCGGGACGATAGATACGCAGTATTTT; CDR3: CASSWSGSGTIDTQYF
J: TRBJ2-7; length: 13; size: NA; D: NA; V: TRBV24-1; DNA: TGTGCCACCAGTGGACGGAGCTCCTACGAGCAGTACTTC; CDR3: CATSGRSSYEQYF
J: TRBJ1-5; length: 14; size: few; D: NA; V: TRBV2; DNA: TGTGCCAGCAGTGATCGCCTTCCTTCTCCGCCCCAGCATTTT; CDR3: CASSDRLPSPPQHF
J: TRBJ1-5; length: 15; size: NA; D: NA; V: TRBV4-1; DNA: TGCGCCAGCAGCCAGACGACAGGTAGCAATCAGCCCCAGCATTTT; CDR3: CASSQTTGSNQPQHF
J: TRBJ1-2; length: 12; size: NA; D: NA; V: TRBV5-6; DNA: TGTGCCAGCAGCTTCAGTGACGGGGGCTACACCTTC; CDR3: CASSFSDGGYTF
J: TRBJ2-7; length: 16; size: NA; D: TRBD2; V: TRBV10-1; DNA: TGCGCCAGCAGTGAAAAACTAGCGGGAGCCTCCTACGAGCAGTACTTC; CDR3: CASSEKLAGASYEQYF
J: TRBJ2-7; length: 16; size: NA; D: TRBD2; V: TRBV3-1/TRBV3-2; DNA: TGTGCCAGCAGCCAAGAAGGGACTAGAATAAACTACGAGCAGTACTTC; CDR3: CASSQEGTRINYEQYF
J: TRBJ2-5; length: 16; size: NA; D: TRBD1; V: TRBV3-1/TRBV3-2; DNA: TGTGCCAGCAGCCAAGCCGGGACAGGGGGCCAAGAGGCCCAGTACTTC; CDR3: CASSQAGTGGQEAQYF
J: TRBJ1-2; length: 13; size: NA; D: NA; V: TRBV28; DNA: TGTGCCAGCGGGTGGGGAGACCGCTATGGCTACACCTTC; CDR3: CASGWGDRYGYTF
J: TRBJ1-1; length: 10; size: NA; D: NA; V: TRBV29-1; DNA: TGCAGCGCCGGGGACACTGAAGCTTTCTTT; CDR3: CSAGDTEAFF
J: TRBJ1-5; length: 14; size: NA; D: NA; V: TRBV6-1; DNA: TGTGCCAGCAGTGAGACATGGAACAATCAGCCCCAGCATTTT; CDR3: CASSETWNNQPQHF
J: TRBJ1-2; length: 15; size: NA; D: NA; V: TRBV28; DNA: TGTGCCAGCAGCCCCTCGGCAGGGGCTCTGTATGGCTACACCTTC; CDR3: CASSPSAGALYGYTF
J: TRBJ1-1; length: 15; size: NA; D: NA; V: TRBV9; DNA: TGTGCCAGCAGCGTAGCTGGAGGGGTGAACACTGAAGCTTTCTTT; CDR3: CASSVAGGVNTEAFF
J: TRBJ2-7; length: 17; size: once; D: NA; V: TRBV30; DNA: TGTGCCTGGAGTGTGGGGGGGCGACTAGCAAAATCCTACGAGCAGTACTTC; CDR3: CAWSVGGRLAKSYEQYF
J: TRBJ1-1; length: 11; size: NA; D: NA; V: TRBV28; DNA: TGTGCCAGCAGCATACAGACTAAAGCTTTCTTT; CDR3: CASSIQTKAFF
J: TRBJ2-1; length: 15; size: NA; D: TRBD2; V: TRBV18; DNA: TGTGCCAGCTCACCTAGCGGGGGGGCTCGGGATGAGCAGTTCTTC; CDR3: CASSPSGGARDEQFF
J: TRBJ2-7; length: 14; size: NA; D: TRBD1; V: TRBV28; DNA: TGTGCCAGCATAGAAGGGGGGACAGGGAACGAGCAGTACTTC; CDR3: CASIEGGTGNEQYF
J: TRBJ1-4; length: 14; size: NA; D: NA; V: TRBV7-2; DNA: TGTGCCAGCAGCCTCGGTGCGGGTAATGAAAAACTGTTTTTT; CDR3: CASSLGAGNEKLFF
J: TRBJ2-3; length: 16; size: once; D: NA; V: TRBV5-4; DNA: TGTGCCAGCAGCTTGGAGGGCGGATTGAGCACAGATACGCAGTATTTT; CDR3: CASSLEGGLSTDTQYF
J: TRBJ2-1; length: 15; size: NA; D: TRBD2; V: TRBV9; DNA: TGTGCCAGCAGCAACCTTCCTAGCGGGGGGGCACGAGAGTTCTTC; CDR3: CASSNLPSGGAREFF
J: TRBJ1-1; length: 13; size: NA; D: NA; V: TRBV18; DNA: TGTGCCACCAAAAGTACCTCGAACACTGAAGCTTTCTTT; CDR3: CATKSTSNTEAFF
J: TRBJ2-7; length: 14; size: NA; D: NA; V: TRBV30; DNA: TGTGCCTTGGCGGGACTTACGAGCTCCTACGAGCAGTACTTC; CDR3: CALAGLTSSYEQYF
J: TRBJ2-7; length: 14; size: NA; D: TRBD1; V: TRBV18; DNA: TGTGCCAGCTCACCCTCCGACAGGGGCAACGAACAGTACTTC; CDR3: CASSPSDRGNEQYF
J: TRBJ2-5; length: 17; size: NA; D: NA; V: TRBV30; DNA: TGTGCCTGGAGTGTACCTAAGGGGATAATGATTAGTGAGACCCAGTACTTC; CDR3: CAWSVPKGIMISETQYF
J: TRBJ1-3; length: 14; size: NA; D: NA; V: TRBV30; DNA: TGTGCCTGGAGAGTTGACACCTCTGGAAACACCATATATTTT; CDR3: CAWRVDTSGNTIYF
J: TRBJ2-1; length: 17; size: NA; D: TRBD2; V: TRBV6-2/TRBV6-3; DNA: TGTGCCAGCAGCCCCGGTATAGCGGGGGGGCAATACAATGAGCAGTTCTTC; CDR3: CASSPGIAGGQYNEQFF
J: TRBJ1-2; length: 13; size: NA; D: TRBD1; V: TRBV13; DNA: TGTGCCAGCAGCGAGGACAGGGACTATGGCTACACCTTC; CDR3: CASSEDRDYGYTF
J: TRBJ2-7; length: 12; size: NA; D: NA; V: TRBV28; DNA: TGTGCCAGCAGTCCCCCCGGTCGGGGGCAGTACTTC; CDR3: CASSPPGRGQYF
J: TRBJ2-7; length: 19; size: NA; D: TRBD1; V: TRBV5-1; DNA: TGCGCCAGCTGTGGAGGACCGGGACAGCGAAACGGAGACTCCTACGAGCAGTACTTC; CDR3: CASCGGPGQRNGDSYEQYF
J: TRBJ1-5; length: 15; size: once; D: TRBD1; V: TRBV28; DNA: TGTGCCAGCAGCCAAACAGGGGGCTTTACAACGGCCCAGCATTTT; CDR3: CASSQTGGFTTAQHF
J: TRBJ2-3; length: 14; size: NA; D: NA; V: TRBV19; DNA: TGTGCCAGTAGTATAGATCTCGGGGCGGGCACGCAGTATTTT; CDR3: CASSIDLGAGTQYF
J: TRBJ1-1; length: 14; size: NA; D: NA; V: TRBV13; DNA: TGTGCCAGCAGCTTCAGAGGGACGAGGACTGAAGCTTTCTTT; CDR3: CASSFRGTRTEAFF